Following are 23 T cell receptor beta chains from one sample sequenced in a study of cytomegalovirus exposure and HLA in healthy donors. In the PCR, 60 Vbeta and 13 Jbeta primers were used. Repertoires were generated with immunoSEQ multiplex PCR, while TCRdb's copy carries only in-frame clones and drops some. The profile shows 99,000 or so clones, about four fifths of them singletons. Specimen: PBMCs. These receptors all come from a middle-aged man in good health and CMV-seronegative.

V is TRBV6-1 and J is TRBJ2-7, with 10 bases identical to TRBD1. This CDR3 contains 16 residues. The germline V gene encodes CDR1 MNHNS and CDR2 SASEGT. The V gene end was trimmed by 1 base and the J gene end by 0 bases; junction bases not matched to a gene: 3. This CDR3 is CASSEDDRGHSYEQYF. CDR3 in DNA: TGTGCCAGCAGTGAAGACGACAGGGGGCACTCCTACGAGCAGTACTTC.

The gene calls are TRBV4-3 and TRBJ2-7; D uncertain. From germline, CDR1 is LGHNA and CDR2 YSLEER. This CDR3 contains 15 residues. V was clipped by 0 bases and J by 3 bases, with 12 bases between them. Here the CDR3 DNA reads TGCGCCAGCAGCCAAGAAACGCGGTCGGACTACGAGCAGTACTTC. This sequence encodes CASSQETRSDYEQYF.

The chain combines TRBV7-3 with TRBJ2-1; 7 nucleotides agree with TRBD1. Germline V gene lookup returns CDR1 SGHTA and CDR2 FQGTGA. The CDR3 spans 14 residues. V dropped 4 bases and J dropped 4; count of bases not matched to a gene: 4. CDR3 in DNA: TGTGCCAGCAGCTCCCCGGGACAGTACAATGAGCAGTTCTTC. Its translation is CASSSPGQYNEQFF.

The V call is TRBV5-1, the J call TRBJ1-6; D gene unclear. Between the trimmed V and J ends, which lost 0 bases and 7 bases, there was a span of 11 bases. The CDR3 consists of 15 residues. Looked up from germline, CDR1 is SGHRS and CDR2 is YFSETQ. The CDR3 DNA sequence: TGCGCCAGCAGCTTGGGTCAGGCCACAAATTCACCCCTCCACTTT. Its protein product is CASSLGQATNSPLHF.

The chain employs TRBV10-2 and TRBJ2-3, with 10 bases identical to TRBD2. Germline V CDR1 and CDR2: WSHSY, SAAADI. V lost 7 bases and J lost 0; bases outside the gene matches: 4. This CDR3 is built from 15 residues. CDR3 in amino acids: CASTLAGVSTDTQYF. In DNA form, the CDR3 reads TGCGCCAGCACCCTAGCGGGAGTCAGCACAGATACGCAGTATTTT.

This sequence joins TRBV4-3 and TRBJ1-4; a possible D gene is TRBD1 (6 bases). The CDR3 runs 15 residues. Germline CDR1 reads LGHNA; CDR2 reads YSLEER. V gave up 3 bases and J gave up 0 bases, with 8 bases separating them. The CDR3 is CASSQDSATNEKLFF. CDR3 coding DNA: TGCGCCAGCAGCCAGGACAGCGCAACTAATGAAAAACTGTTTTTT.

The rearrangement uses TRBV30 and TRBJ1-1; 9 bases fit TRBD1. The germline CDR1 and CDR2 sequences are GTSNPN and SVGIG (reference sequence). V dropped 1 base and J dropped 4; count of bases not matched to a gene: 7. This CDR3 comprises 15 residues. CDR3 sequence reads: CAWSGGDRVVTEAFF. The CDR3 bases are TGTGCCTGGAGTGGGGGGGACAGGGTGGTCACTGAAGCTTTCTTT. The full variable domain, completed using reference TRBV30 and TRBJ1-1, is SQTIHQWPATLVQPVGSPLSLECTVEGTSNPNLYWYRQAAGRGLQLLFYSVGIGQISSEVPQNLSASRPQDRQFILSSKKLLLSDSGFYLCAWSGGDRVVTEAFFGQGTRLTVV.

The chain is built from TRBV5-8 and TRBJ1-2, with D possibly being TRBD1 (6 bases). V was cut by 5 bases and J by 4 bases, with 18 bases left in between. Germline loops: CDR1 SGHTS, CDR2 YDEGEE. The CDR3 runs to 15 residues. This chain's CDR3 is CASSHSYRTVYGYTF. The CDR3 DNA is TGTGCCAGCAGTCATTCGTACAGGACAGTCTATGGCTACACCTTC.

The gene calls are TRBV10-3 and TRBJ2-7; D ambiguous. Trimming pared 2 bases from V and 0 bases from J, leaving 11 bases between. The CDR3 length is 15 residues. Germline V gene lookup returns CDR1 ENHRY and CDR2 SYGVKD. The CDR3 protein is CAISENEADSYEQYF. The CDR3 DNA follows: TGTGCCATCAGTGAGAACGAGGCCGACTCCTACGAGCAGTACTTC.

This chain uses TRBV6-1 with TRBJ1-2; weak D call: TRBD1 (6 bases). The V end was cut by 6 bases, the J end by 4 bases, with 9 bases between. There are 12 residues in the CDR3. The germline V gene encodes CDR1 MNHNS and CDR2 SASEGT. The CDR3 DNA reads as TGTGCCAGCAGGGACAGTCTCTATGGCTACACCTTC. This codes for CASRDSLYGYTF.

CDR3 in DNA: TGTGCCAGCAGTTCAGCGGGGCCTTCCTACGAGCAGTACTTC. Its translation: CASSSAGPSYEQYF. The chain couples TRBV28 to TRBJ2-5; 7 nucleotides align to TRBD2. The end of the DNA fits TRBJ2-7 better, so the J call may be wrong. CDR3 length: 14 residues. Germline-derived CDR1 and CDR2 are MDHEN and SYDVKM.

This chain's CDR3 is CASSPAYGTDNQYF. The CDR3 nucleotides read TGTGCCAGCAGCCCCGCTTATGGGACAGATAATCAGTACTTC. The chain uses TRBV7-9 and TRBJ2-7; 7 nucleotides match TRBD1. The germline V gene has CDR1 SEHNR and CDR2 FQNEAQ (reference sequence). Unmatched junction bases numbered 14, after V lost 5 bases and J lost 10 bases. The CDR3 contains 14 residues.

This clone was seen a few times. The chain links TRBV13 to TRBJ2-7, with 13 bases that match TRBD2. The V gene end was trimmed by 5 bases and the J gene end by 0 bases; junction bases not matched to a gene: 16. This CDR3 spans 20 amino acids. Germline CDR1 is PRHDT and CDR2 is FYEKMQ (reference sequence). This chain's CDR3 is CASSPSPGLAGPSLSYEQYF. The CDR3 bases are TGTGCCAGCAGCCCCTCCCCGGGACTAGCGGGACCATCGCTCTCCTACGAGCAGTACTTC.

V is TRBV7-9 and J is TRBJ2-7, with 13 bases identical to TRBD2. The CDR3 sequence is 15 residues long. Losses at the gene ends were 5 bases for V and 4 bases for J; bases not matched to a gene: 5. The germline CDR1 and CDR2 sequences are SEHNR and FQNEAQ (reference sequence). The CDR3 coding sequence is TGTGCCAGCAGCCGGACTAGCGGGAGTGGGTACGAGCAGTACTTC. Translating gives CASSRTSGSGYEQYF. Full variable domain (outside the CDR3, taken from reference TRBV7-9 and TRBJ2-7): DTGVSQNPRHKITKRGQNVTFRCDPISEHNRLYWYRQTLGQGPEFLTYFQNEAQLEKSRLLSDRFSAERPKGSFSTLEIQRTEQGDSAMYLCASSRTSGSGYEQYFGPGTRLTVT.

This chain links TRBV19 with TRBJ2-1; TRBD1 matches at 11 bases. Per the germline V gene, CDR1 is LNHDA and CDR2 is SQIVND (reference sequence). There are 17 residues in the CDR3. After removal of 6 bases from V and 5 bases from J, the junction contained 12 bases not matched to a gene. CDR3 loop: CASRPRTGGPTDNEQFF. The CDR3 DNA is TGTGCCAGTAGACCCAGGACAGGGGGCCCCACCGACAATGAGCAGTTCTTC.

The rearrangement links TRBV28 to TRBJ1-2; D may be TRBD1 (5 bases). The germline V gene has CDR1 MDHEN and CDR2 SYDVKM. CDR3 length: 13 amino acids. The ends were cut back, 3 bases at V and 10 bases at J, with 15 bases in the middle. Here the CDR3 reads CASSLGLPLDYTF. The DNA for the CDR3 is TGTGCCAGCAGTTTGGGACTGCCTCTAGACTACACCTTC.

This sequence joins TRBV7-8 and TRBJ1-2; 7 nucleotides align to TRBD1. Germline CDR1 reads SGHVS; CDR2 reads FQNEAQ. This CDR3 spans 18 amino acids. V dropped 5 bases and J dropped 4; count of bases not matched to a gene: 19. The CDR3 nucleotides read TGTGCCAGCAGCACCCGGATCCAGGACAGGCGTAAGGGCTATGGCTACACCTTC. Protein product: CASSTRIQDRRKGYGYTF.

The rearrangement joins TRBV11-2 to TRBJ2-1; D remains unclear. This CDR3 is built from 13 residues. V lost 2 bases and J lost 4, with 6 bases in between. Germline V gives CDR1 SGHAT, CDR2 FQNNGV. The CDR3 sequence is CASSLNEYNEQFF. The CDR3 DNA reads TGTGCCAGCAGCTTAAACGAGTACAATGAGCAGTTCTTC. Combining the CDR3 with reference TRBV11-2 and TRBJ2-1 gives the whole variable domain EAGVAQSPRYKIIEKRQSVAFWCNPISGHATLYWYQQILGQGPKLLIQFQNNGVVDDSQLPKDRFSAERLKGVDSTLKIQPAKLEDSAVYLCASSLNEYNEQFFGPGTRLTVL.

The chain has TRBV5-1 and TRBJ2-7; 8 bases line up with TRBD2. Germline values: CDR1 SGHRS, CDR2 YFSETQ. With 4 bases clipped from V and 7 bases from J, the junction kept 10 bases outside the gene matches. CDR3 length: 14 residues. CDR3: CASSRGSGSEEQYF. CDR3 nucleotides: TGCGCCAGCAGCCGGGGAAGCGGGAGTGAAGAGCAGTACTTC.

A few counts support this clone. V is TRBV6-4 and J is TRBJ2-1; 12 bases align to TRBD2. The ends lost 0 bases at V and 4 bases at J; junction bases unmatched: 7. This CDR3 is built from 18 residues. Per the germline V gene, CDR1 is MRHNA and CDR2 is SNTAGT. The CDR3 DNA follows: TGTGCCAGCAGTGACTCGAGTCGGGGACTAGCGGGTTACAATGAGCAGTTCTTC. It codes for CASSDSSRGLAGYNEQFF.

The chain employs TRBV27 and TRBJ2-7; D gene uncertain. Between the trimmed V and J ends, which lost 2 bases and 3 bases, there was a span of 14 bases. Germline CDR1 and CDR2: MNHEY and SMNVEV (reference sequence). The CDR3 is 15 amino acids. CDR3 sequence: CASSLPSQAGYEQYF. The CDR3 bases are TGTGCCAGCAGTTTACCCTCCCAGGCCGGCTACGAGCAGTACTTC.

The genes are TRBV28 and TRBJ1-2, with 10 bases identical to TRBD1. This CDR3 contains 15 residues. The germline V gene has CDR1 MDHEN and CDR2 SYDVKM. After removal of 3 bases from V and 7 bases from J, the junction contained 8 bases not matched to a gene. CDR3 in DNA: TGTGCCAGCAGTTTCCCTTTTGGGACAGGGGCTGGCTACACCTTC. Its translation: CASSFPFGTGAGYTF.

Here the CDR3 DNA reads TGCAGCGTTGCTTACCAGGTGAATGAGCAGTTCTTC. Translating gives CSVAYQVNEQFF. J is TRBJ2-1 and V is TRBV29-1, with D uncertain. Trimming removed 4 bases from V and 7 bases from J, with 11 bases in between. This CDR3 is built from 12 residues. Germline-derived CDR1 and CDR2 are SQVTM and ANQGSEA.